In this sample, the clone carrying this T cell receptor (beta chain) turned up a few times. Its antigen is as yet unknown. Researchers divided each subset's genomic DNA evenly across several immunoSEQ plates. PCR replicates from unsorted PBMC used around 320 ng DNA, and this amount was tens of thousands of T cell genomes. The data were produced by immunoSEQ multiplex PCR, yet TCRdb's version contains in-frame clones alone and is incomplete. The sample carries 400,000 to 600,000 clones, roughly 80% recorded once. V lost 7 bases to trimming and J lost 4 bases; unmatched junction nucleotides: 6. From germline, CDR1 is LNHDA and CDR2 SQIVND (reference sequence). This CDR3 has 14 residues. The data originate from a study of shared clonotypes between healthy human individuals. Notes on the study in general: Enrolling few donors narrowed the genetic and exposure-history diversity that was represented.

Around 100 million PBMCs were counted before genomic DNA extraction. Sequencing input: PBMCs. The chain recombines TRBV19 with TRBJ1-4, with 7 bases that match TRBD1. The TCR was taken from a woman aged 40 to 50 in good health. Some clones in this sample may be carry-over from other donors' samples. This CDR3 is CASMGQQDNEKLFF. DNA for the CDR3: TGTGCCAGTATGGGACAGCAAGATAATGAAAAACTGTTTTTT.